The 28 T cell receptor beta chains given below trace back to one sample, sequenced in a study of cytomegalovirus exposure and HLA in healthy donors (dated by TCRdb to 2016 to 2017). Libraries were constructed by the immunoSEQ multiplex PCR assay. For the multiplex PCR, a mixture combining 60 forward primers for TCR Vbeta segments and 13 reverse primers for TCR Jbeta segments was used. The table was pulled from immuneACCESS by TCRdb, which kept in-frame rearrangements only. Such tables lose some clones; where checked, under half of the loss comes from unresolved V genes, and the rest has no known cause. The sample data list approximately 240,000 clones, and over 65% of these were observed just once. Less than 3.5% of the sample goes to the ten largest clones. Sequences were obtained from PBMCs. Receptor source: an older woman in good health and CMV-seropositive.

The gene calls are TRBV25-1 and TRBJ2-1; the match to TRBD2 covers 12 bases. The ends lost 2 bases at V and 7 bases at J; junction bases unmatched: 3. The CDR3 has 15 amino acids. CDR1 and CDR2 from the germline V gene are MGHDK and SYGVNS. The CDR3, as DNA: TGTGCCAGCAGTGAAGGCCTAGCGGGAGGGAATGAGCAGTTCTTC. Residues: CASSEGLAGGNEQFF.

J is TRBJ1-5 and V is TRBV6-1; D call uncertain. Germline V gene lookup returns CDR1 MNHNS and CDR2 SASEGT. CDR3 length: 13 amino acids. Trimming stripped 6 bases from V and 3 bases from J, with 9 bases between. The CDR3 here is CASRWENNQPQHF. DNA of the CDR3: TGTGCCAGCAGATGGGAGAACAATCAGCCCCAGCATTTT.

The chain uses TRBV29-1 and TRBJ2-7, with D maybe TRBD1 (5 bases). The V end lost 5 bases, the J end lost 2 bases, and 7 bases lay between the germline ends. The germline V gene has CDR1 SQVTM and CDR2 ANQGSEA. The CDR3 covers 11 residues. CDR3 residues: CSVRQTYEQYF. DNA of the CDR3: TGCAGCGTTCGACAGACCTACGAGCAGTACTTC.

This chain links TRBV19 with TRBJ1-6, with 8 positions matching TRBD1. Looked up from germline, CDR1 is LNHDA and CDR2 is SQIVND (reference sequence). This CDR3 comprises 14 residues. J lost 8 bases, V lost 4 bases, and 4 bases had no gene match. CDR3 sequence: CASSTRGRDSPLHF. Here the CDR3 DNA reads TGTGCCAGTAGTACCAGGGGGCGCGATTCACCCCTCCACTTT. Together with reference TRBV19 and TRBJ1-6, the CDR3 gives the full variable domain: DGGITQSPKYLFRKEGQNVTLSCEQNLNHDAMYWYRQDPGQGLRLIYYSQIVNDFQKGDIAEGYSVSREKKESFPLTVTSAQKNPTAFYLCASSTRGRDSPLHFGNGTRLTVT.

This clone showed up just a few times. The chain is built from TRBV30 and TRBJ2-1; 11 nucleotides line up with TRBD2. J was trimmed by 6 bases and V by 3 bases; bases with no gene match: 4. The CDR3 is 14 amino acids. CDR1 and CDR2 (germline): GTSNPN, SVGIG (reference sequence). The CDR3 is CAWRTSGNANEQFF. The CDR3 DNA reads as TGTGCCTGGAGGACTAGCGGGAATGCCAATGAGCAGTTCTTC.

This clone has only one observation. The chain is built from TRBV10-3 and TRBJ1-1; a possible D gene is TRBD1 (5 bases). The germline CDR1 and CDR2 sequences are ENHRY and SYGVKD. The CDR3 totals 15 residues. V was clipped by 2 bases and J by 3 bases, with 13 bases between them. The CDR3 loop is CAISEPTGRDTEAFF. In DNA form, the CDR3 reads TGTGCCATCAGTGAGCCAACAGGTCGGGACACTGAAGCTTTCTTT.

Here the CDR3 reads CASSSPRGGQITDTQYF. CDR3 coding DNA: TGTGCCAGCAGCTCACCCCGGGGGGGACAGATCACAGATACGCAGTATTTT. The genes are TRBV9 and TRBJ2-3; TRBD2 is a possible D gene (8 bases). Germline V gives CDR1 SGDLS, CDR2 YYNGEE. The CDR3 has 17 amino acids. The V end was cut by 4 bases, the J end by 2 bases, with 20 bases between. Supplemented by reference TRBV9 and TRBJ2-3, the full variable domain reads DSGVTQTPKHLITATGQRVTLRCSPRSGDLSVYWYQQSLDQGLQFLIQYYNGEERAKGNILERFSAQQFPDLHSELNLSSLELGDSALYFCASSSPRGGQITDTQYFGPGTRLTVL.

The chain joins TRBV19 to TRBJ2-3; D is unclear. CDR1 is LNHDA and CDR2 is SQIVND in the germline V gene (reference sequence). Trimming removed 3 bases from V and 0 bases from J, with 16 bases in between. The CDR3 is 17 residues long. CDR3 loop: CASSIQTVTPSTDTQYF. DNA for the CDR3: TGTGCCAGTAGTATCCAGACGGTGACACCTAGCACAGATACGCAGTATTTT.

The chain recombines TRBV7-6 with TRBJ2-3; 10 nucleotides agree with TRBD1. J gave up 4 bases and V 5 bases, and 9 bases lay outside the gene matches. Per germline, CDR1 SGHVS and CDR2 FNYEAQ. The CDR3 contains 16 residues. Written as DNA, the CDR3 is TGTGCCAGCAGCCTATTCCGCGGGACAGGGGCAGATACGCAGTATTTT. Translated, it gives CASSLFRGTGADTQYF.

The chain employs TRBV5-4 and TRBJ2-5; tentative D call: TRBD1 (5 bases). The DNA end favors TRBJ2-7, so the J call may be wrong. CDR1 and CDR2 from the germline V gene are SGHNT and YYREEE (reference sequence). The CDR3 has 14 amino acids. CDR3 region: CASSSGNLNYEQYF. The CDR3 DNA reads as TGTGCCAGCAGCTCAGGGAACCTAAACTACGAGCAGTACTTC.

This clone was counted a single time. CDR3 protein: CASSSRTSGRYSYEQYF. DNA of the CDR3: TGTGCCAGCAGCTCCCGGACTAGCGGGAGGTACTCATACGAGCAGTACTTC. This chain links TRBV7-2 with TRBJ2-7; 14 nucleotides line up with TRBD2. CDR1 SGHTA and CDR2 FQGNSA come from the germline V gene. CDR3 size: 17 residues. V shed 4 bases and J 4 bases; nucleotides not matched to a gene: 9. Full variable domain (rest looked up from reference TRBV7-2 and TRBJ2-7): GAGVSQSPSNKVTEKGKDVELRCDPISGHTALYWYRQSLGQGLEFLIYFQGNSAPDKSGLPSDRFSAERTGGSVSTLTIQRTQQEDSAVYLCASSSRTSGRYSYEQYFGPGTRLTVT.

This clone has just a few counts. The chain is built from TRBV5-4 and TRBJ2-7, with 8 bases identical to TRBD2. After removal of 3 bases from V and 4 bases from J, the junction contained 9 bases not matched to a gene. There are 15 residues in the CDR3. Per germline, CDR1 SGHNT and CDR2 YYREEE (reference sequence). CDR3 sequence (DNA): TGTGCCAGCAGCTCGAAAAGCGGGAGTTGGTACGAGCAGTACTTC. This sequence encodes CASSSKSGSWYEQYF.

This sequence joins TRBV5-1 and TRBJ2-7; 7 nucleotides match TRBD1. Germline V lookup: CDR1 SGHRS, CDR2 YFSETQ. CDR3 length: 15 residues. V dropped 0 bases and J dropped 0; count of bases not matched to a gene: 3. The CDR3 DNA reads TGCGCCAGCAGCTTGGCTTCAGGGGGCTCCTACGAGCAGTACTTC. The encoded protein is CASSLASGGSYEQYF.

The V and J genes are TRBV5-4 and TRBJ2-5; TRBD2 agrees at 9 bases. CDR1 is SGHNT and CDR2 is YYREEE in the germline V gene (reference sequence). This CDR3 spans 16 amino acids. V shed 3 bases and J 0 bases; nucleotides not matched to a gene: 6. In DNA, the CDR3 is TGTGCCAGCAGCTCGGCTACTAGCGGGCACCAAGAGACCCAGTACTTC. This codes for CASSSATSGHQETQYF.

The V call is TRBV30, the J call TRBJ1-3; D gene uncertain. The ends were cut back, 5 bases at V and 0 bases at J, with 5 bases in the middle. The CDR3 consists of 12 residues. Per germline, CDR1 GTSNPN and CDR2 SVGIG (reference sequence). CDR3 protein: CAWWSSGNTIYF. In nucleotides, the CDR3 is TGTGCCTGGTGGAGCTCTGGAAACACCATATATTTT.

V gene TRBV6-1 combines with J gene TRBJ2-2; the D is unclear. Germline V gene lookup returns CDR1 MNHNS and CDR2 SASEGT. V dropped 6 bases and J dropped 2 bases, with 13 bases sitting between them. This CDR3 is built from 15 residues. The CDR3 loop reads CASSLDGFNTGELFF. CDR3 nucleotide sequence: TGTGCCAGCAGCCTAGACGGGTTTAACACCGGGGAGCTGTTTTTT.

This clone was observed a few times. The CDR3 DNA reads as TGTGCCAGCAGGAGGGGGGGCCTTAATCAGCCCCAGCATTTT. It codes for CASRRGGLNQPQHF. The gene calls are TRBV28 and TRBJ1-5, with D possibly being TRBD1 (6 bases). Deletions cut 6 bases from V and 4 bases from J, with 13 bases between. Looked up from germline, CDR1 is MDHEN and CDR2 is SYDVKM. The CDR3 is 14 amino acids.

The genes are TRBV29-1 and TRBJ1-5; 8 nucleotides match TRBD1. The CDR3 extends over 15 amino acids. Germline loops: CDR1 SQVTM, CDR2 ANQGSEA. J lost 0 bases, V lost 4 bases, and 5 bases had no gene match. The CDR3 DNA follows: TGCAGCGTTGTAGCGACAGGGGATAGCAATCAGCCCCAGCATTTT. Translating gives CSVVATGDSNQPQHF.

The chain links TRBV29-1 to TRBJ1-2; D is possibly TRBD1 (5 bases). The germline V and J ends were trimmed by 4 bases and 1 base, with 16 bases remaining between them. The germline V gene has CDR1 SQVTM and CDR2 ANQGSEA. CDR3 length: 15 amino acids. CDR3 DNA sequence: TGCAGCGTTGGAATGACAGCTGATTTTAACTATGGCTACACCTTC. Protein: CSVGMTADFNYGYTF. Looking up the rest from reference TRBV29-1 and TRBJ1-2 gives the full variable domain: SAVISQKPSRDICQRGTSLTIQCQVDSQVTMMFWYRQQPGQSLTLIATANQGSEATYESGFVIDKFPISRPNLTFSTLTVSNMSPEDSSIYLCSVGMTADFNYGYTFGSGTRLTVV.

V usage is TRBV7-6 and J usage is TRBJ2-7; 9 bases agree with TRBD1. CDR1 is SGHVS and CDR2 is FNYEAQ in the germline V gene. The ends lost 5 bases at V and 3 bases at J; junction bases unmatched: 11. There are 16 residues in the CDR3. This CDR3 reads CASSKTPGQGNYEQYF. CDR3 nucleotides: TGTGCCAGCAGCAAAACGCCTGGACAGGGGAACTACGAGCAGTACTTC.

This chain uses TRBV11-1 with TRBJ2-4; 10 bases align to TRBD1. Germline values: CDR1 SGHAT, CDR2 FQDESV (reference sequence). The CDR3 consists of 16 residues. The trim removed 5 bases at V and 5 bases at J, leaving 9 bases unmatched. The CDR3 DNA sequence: TGTGCCAGCAGCCCCTCTTCCGGGACAGGGGAAAACATTCAGTACTTC. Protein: CASSPSSGTGENIQYF.

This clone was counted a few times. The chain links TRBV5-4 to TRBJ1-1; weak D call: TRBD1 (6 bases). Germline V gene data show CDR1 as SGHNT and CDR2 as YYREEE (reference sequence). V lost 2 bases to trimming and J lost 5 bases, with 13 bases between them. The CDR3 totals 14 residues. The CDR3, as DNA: TGTGCCAGCAGCTTAACGAACAGGGAAACTGAAGCTTTCTTT. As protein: CASSLTNRETEAFF.

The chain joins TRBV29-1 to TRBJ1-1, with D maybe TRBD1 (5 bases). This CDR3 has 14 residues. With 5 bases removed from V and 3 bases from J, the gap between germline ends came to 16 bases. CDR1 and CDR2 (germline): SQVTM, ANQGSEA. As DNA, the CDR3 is TGCAGCGTTTCTGTTAGGGGATCGGACACTGAAGCTTTCTTT. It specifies CSVSVRGSDTEAFF.

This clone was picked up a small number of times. The CDR3 nucleotides are TGTGCCAGCAGCTCCTACAGGGGGAATGAGCAGTTCTTC. Translating it yields CASSSYRGNEQFF. This chain joins TRBV7-2 and TRBJ2-1; 8 bases fit TRBD1. The CDR3 is made up of 13 amino acids. The germline V gene encodes CDR1 SGHTA and CDR2 FQGNSA. Trimming cost V 4 bases and J 7 bases; bases outside gene matches: 3.

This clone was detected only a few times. CDR3 residues: CASSPNAGIYNEQFF. As DNA, the CDR3 is TGTGCCAGCAGCCCGAATGCGGGGATTTACAATGAGCAGTTCTTC. V gene TRBV11-2 combines with J gene TRBJ2-1; D is perhaps TRBD2 (6 bases). The V gene lost 5 bases and the J gene lost 4 bases, with 15 bases spanning the gap. Germline V gene lookup returns CDR1 SGHAT and CDR2 FQNNGV. CDR3 length: 15 residues.

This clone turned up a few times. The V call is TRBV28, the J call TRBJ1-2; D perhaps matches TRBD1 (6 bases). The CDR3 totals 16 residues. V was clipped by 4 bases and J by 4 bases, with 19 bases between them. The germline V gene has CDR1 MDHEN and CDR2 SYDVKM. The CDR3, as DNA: TGTGCCAGCAGTTACCCCGCCGGGGGGCGAGCCTATGGCTACACCTTC. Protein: CASSYPAGGRAYGYTF.

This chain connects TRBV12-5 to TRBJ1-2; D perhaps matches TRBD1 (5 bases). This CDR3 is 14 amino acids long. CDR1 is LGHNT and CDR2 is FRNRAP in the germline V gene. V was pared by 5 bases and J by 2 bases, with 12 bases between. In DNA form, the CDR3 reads TGTGCTAGTGGTAGAGGTACAGGAAACTATGGCTACACCTTC. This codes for CASGRGTGNYGYTF.

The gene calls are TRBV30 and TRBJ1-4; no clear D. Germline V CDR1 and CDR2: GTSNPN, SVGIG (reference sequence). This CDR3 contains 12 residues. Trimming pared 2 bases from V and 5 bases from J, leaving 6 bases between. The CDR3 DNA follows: TGTGCCTGGAGTACAGTAAATGAAAAACTGTTTTTT. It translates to CAWSTVNEKLFF.